One sample yielded the 8 T cell receptor beta chains listed below, sequenced in a study of blood T cell repertoires in COVID-19. Repertoires were generated with immunoSEQ multiplex PCR, while TCRdb's copy carries only in-frame clones and drops some. The sample has 9,500 or so clones, around 89% seen once. Sequencing was performed on peripheral blood. These receptors were collected from a human donor in a cohort sampled during active COVID-19.

The J gene is TRBJ2-7, the V gene TRBV6-6, with D tentatively TRBD2 (6 bases). Trimming cost V 5 bases and J 5 bases, with 7 bases left between them. The CDR3 totals 11 residues. Germline V lookup: CDR1 MNHNY, CDR2 SVGAGI (reference sequence). The CDR3 bases are TGTGCCAGCAGTCCGGGGGACGAGCAGTACTTC. Residues: CASSPGDEQYF.

This chain links TRBV6-5 with TRBJ2-1; TRBD1 aligns across 7 bases. V was pared by 2 bases and J by 4 bases, with 5 bases of the junction left unmatched. CDR1 MNHEY and CDR2 SVGAGI come from the germline V gene. The CDR3 length is 15 residues. DNA for the CDR3: TGTGCCAGCAGTTACACCCAGGGACAGTACAATGAGCAGTTCTTC. The encoded protein is CASSYTQGQYNEQFF.

As regards this clone: An end of the junction does not agree with germline; a read error may underlie this. The chain recombines TRBV10-3 with TRBJ2-5; TRBD1 matches at 9 bases. The CDR3 length is 14 residues. Germline-derived CDR1 and CDR2 are ENHRY and SYGVKD. CDR3 amino acids: CAMSDGTGKETQYF. DNA for the CDR3: TGTGCCATGAGTGATGGGACAGGGAAAGAGACCCAGTACTTC.

DNA for the CDR3: TGTGCCAGCAGCCGGGGACAGGCCCTCTATGGCTACACCTTC. It encodes CASSRGQALYGYTF. The chain has TRBV11-2 and TRBJ1-2; TRBD1 matches 8 bases. The CDR3 loop spans 14 amino acids. The J segment lost 4 bases and the V segment lost 5 bases, leaving 6 bases of the junction unmatched. Germline lookup yields CDR1 SGHAT and CDR2 FQNNGV.

The chain employs TRBV12-3 or TRBV12-4 and TRBJ1-1; possibly TRBD1 for D (6 bases). V shed 5 bases and J shed 5 bases, with 12 bases lying between them. The CDR3 has 13 amino acids. Written as DNA, the CDR3 is TGTGCCAGCAGTGCACAGAGGGGGACTGAAGCTTTCTTT. Its translation: CASSAQRGTEAFF.

The chain combines TRBV10-2 with TRBJ1-4; no clear D. The CDR3 totals 12 residues. Germline values: CDR1 WSHSY, CDR2 SAAADI. V was cut by 1 base and J by 13 bases, with 10 bases left in between. CDR3 in DNA: TGCGCCAGCAGTGAGTTAAGCTTCGGACTGTTTTTT. Amino acid sequence: CASSELSFGLFF.

The V gene is TRBV19, the J gene TRBJ2-4, with 7 bases aligning to TRBD2. J gave up 3 bases and V 5 bases, and 4 bases lay outside the gene matches. This CDR3 has 14 amino acids. CDR1 and CDR2 (germline): LNHDA, SQIVND (reference sequence). Here the CDR3 DNA reads TGTGCCAGTAGTGCAACGGGGGGCAAAAACATTCAGTACTTC. Protein: CASSATGGKNIQYF.

The chain uses TRBV30 and TRBJ2-3, with D perhaps matching TRBD2 (5 bases). In germline, CDR1 is GTSNPN, CDR2 SVGIG (reference sequence). Trimming stripped 3 bases from V and 4 bases from J, with 17 bases between. The CDR3 runs to 15 residues. The CDR3 here is CAWSGVAGRADTQYF. CDR3 nucleotides: TGTGCCTGGAGCGGGGTAGCAGGACGGGCAGATACGCAGTATTTT. Variable domain in full (rest from reference TRBV30 and TRBJ2-3): SQTIHQWPATLVQPVGSPLSLECTVEGTSNPNLYWYRQAAGRGLQLLFYSVGIGQISSEVPQNLSASRPQDRQFILSSKKLLLSDSGFYLCAWSGVAGRADTQYFGPGTRLTVL.